The clone carrying this T cell receptor beta chain turned up a few times. PCR used 60 Vbeta primers and 13 Jbeta primers. The protocol was immunoSEQ multiplex PCR, while the TCRdb copy is restricted to in-frame clones and leaves out a portion. Of over 100,000 clones in the sample, about two thirds were seen once. The CDR3 contains 13 residues. Germline lookup yields CDR1 SNHLY and CDR2 FYNNEI. Trimming took 8 bases from V and 5 from J, leaving 15 bases between them. These data are taken from a study of cytomegalovirus exposure and HLA in healthy donors. Healthy donors of bone marrow made up the group. This TCR came from a man aged 35 to 55 in good health and CMV-seropositive. The source material was PBMCs. This chain joins TRBV2 and TRBJ2-5; possible D gene TRBD2, 6 bases. CDR3 protein: CASGAGTGETQYF. The CDR3 DNA follows: TGTGCCAGCGGGGCGGGAACGGGGGAGACCCAGTACTTC.